The sequence of this T cell receptor (beta chain) was determined in a study of control samples from healthy donors and cancer patients. Sequencing used immunoSEQ multiplex PCR; TCRdb keeps in-frame clones, though not all of them. The sample has about 140,000 clones; about nine tenths are singletons. The CDR3 consists of 15 residues. Germline V CDR1 and CDR2: SGHNT, YYREEE (reference sequence). V gave up 1 base and J gave up 6 bases; unmatched junction bases: 5. This chain links TRBV5-4 with TRBJ2-7, with 12 bases identical to TRBD2. The TCR sequence derives from a man aged 25 to 45 in good health. Sequenced input: blood. DNA of the CDR3: TGTGCCAGCAGCTTGCAGGGACTAGCGGGTCGCGAGCAGTACTTC. This encodes CASSLQGLAGREQYF. The full variable domain, rest sourced from reference TRBV5-4 and TRBJ2-7, is ETGVTQSPTHLIKTRGQQVTLRCSSQSGHNTVSWYQQALGQGPQFIFQYYREEENGRGNFPPRFSGLQFPNYSSELNVNALELDDSALYLCASSLQGLAGREQYFGPGTRLTVT.